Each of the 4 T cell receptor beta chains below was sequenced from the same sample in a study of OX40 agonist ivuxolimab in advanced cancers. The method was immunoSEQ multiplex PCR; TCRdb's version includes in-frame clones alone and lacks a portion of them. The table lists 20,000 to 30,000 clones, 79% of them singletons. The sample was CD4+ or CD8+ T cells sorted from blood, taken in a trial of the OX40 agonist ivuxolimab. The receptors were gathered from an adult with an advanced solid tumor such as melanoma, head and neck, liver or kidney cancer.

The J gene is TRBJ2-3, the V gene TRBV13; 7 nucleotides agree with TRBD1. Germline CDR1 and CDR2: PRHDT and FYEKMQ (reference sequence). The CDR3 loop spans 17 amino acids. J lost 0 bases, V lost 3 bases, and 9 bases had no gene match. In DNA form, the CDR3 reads TGTGCCAGCAGCTTTAACACCATAGGGGGCAGCACAGATACGCAGTATTTT. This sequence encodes CASSFNTIGGSTDTQYF.

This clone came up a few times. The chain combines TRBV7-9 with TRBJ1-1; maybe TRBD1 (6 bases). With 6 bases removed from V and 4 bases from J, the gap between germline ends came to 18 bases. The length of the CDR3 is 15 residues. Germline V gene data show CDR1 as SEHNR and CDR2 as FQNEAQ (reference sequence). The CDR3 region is CASSSGTRGGTEAFF. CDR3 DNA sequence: TGTGCCAGCAGTTCAGGGACCCGAGGGGGCACTGAAGCTTTCTTT.

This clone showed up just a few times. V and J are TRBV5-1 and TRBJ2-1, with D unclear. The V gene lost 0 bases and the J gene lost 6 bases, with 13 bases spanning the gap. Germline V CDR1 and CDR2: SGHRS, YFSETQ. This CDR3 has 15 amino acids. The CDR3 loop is CASSLGVPTLNEQFF. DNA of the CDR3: TGCGCCAGCAGCTTGGGGGTACCTACCCTCAATGAGCAGTTCTTC.

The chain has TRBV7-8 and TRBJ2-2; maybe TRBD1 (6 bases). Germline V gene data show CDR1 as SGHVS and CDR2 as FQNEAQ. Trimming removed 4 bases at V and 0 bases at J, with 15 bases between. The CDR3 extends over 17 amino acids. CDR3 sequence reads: CASSWETGQSNTGELFF. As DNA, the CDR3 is TGTGCCAGCAGCTGGGAAACGGGACAATCGAACACCGGGGAGCTGTTTTTT.